The present TCR beta chain was sequenced within a study of T cell responses to AZD1222 COVID-19 vaccine. Germline CDR1 LNHDA, CDR2 SQIVND (reference sequence). Trimming removed 3 bases from V and 13 bases from J, with 18 bases in between. The CDR3 loop spans 13 amino acids. Using immunoSEQ multiplex PCR, the repertoire was profiled, and TCRdb retains in-frame clones only, with some absent. The data show tens of thousands of clones, 80% seen once. The starting material was peripheral blood, obtained 28 days after the second AZD1222 dose. This clonotype originated in an adult who received the AZD1222 COVID-19 vaccine. The chain recombines TRBV19 with TRBJ1-2; D gene ambiguous. CDR3 loop: CASSIPGADSGTF. The CDR3 DNA is TGTGCCAGTAGTATTCCCGGTGCAGACTCGGGCACCTTC.